These T cell receptor beta chains were read from a single sample in a study of T cells in Graves' hyperthyroidism and ophthalmopathy. One entry per CDR3 protein results from TCRdb running MiXCR on the multiplex PCR reads. The sample holds almost 350,000 distinct CDR3 sequences, 18% seen once. The sample taken for sequencing was blood. All receptors come from a woman aged 40 to 50 with Graves' ophthalmopathy. Each CDR3 is given without its conserved first and last residue. Some rows mark clone size as missing; the rest say once, few, many or name a class of expanded clone.

v_call cdr3_length clone_size cdr3_aa
TRBV12-3/TRBV12-4 13 many ASRPQGPSNQPQH
TRBV3-1 12 few ASKDRGVQETQY
TRBV6-1 12 NA ASTPIGGETEAF
TRBV11-2 14 many ASRSGTSGTYETQY
TRBV27 20 many ASSFIRAVQFSQARNQETQY
TRBV12-5 14 few ASGQPGSTYNSPLH
TRBV6-5 12 many ASRTSAVNTEAF
TRBV6-5 12 many ASTSGPGGTEAF
TRBV14 14 many ASSPNPGQKSYGYT
TRBV12-3/TRBV12-4 12 many ASSFRRNSYEQY
TRBV5-4 14 many ASSLAGVVAQETQY
TRBV6-2/TRBV6-3 12 many ASRDASGAYEQY
TRBV29-1 9 many SLGTGGGYT
TRBV7-2 14 many ASRHGVQGRGTEAF
TRBV28 18 few ASSPRALAGVSGRGETQY
TRBV6-2/TRBV6-3 12 many ASTHGGRSTEAF
TRBV2 11 many ASRRQGISEAF
TRBV7-8 11 many ASSSLVQETQY
TRBV9 13 many ASSPVGRANTEAF
TRBV5-1 12 many ASSRPEGGYGYT
TRBV7-9 13 NA ASKYGRGLDDEQY
TRBV6-5 12 many ASSFQGGDQPQH
TRBV11-2 12 NA ASSLGSYDYEQY
TRBV19 14 NA ASMISRETSNYGYT
TRBV9 12 many ASSVGGASTEAF
TRBV7-2 11 many ASTRTFSHGYT
TRBV5-1 13 many ASSSYEALNTEAF
TRBV6-1 14 many ASSGTDRGSNQPQH
TRBV12-3/TRBV12-4 13 NA ASSPSGDGSYEQY
TRBV29-1 10 few SVDLAGYEQY
TRBV4-3 13 many ASSQALGTVYEQY
TRBV12-3/TRBV12-4 11 many ASSLEEGETQY
TRBV13 11 many ASSSPTSGTQY
TRBV28 13 many ASSSNRGFNYGYT
TRBV20-1 15 many SARDRSGRSPSETQY
TRBV4-1 14 NA ASSQRDRAPTYEQY
TRBV2 12 many ASSHQTGPYGYT
TRBV5-1 12 many ASSLATTHDEQY
TRBV2 12 NA ASRQEQNNYGYT
TRBV30 12 many AWRPIRGPYGYT
TRBV27 14 many ASSLTGTDSSYEQY
TRBV7-3 12 NA ASSLMAGSQEQY
TRBV6-5 12 NA ASSSPGQYYGYT
TRBV28 12 many ASSRTGTPYEQY
TRBV6-1 8 many ASRGGTQY
TRBV6-2/TRBV6-3 12 many ASSYDRGAYEQY
TRBV11-2 16 many ASSHRASRLAPSQTQY
TRBV6-5 11 many ASSHRGFLPQH
TRBV29-1 13 NA SVTIATAMNTEAF
TRBV28 17 NA ASSLSGRSPGLAKNFQY
TRBV28 10 NA ASSFRLGTQY
TRBV11-2 11 NA ASSLGRPYGYI
TRBV6-1 11 few ASSYGLNYGYT
TRBV12-3/TRBV12-4 11 many ASSPQGFNGYT
TRBV20-1 11 many SAIGQLNTEAF
TRBV28 13 NA ASSFHRLPNQPQH
TRBV6-1 12 many ASSPGGNTGELF
TRBV11-2 15 NA ASRSTHPGQGGETQY
TRBV7-3 16 NA ASSCPSGRPSESETQY